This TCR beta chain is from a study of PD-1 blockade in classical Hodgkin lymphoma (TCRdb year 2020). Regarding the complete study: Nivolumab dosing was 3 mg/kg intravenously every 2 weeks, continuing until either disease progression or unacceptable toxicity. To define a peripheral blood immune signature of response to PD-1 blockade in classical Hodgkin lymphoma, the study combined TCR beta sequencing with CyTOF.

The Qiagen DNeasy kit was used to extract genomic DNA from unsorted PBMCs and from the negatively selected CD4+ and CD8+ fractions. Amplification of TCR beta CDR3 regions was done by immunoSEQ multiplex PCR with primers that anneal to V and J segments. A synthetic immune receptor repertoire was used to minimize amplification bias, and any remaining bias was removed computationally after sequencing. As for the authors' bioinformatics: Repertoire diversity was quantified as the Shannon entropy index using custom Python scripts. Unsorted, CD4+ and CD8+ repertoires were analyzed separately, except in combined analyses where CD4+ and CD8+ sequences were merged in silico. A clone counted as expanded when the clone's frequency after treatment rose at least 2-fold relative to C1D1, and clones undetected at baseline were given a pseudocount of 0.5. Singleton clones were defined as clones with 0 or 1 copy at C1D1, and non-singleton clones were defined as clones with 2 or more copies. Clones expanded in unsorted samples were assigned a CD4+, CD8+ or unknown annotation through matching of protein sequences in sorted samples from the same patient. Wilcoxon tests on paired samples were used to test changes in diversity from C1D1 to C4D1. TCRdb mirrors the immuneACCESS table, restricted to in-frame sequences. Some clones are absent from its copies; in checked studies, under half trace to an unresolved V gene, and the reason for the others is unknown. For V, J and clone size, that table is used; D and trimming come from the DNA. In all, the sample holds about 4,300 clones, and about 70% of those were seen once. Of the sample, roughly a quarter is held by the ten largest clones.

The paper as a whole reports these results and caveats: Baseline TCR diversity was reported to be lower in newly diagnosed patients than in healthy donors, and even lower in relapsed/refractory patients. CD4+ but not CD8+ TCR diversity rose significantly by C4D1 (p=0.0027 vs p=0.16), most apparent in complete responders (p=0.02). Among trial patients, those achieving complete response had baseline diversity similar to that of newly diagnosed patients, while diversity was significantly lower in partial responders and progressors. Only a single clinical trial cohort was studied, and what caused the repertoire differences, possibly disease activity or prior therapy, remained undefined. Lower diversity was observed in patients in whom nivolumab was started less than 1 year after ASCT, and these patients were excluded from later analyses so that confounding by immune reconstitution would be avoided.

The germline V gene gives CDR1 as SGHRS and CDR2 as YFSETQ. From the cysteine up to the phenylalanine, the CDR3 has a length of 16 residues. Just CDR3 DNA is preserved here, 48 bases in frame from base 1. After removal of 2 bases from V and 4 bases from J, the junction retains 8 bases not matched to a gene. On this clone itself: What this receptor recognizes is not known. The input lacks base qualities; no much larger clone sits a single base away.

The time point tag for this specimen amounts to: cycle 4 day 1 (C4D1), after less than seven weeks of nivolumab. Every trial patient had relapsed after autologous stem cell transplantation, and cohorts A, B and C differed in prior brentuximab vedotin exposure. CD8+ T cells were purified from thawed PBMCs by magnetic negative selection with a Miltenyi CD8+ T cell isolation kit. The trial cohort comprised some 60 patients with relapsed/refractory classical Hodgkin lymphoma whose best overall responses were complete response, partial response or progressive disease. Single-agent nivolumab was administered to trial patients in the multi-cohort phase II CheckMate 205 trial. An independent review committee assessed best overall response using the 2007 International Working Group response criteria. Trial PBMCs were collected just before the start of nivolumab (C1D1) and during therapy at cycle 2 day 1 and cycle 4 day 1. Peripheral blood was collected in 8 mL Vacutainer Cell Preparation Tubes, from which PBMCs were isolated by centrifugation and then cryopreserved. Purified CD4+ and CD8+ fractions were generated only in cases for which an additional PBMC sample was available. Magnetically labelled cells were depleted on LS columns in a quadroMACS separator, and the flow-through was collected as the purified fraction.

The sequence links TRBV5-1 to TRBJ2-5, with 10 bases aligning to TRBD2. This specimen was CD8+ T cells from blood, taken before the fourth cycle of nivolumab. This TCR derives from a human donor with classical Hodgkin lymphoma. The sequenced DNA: TGCGCCAGCAGCTTAGAGGGACTAGCGATCGGAGAGACCCAGTACTTC. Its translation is CASSLEGLAIGETQYF. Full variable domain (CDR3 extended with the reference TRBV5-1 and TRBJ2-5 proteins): KAGVTQTPRYLIKTRGQQVTLSCSPISGHRSVSWYQQTPGQGLQFLFEYFSETQRNKGNFPGRFSGRQFSNSRSEMNVSTLELGDSALYLCASSLEGLAIGETQYFGPGTRLLVL.